Shown below are 24 T cell receptor beta chains from a single sample sequenced in a study of CD8 T cells in Susac syndrome. The authors reverse transcribed roughly 0.5 to 1 ug RNA with random hexamers. TCRdb redid the calling of the immunoSEQ multiplex PCR reads with MiXCR, one entry per CDR3 protein. The data contain about 180,000 distinct CDR3 sequences, 85% to 95% of them singletons. The material sequenced was CD8+ T cells from PBMCs. These TCRs come from a human donor with multiple sclerosis.

The chain recombines TRBV20-1 with TRBJ2-7; D remains ambiguous. The CDR3 is made up of 15 amino acids. V was pared by 6 bases and J by 2 bases, with 20 bases between. The germline V gene has CDR1 DFQATT and CDR2 SNEGSKA (reference sequence). In nucleotides, the CDR3 is TGCAGTGCCATAAGGCGAGACCGAGCCCCCTACGAGCAGTACTTC. Its translation: CSAIRRDRAPYEQYF.

This chain uses TRBV20-1 with TRBJ1-5, with D tentatively TRBD1 (5 bases). The CDR3 length is 15 residues. V lost 3 bases to trimming and J lost 0 bases, with 12 bases between them. The germline CDR1 and CDR2 sequences are DFQATT and SNEGSKA (reference sequence). In DNA, the CDR3 is TGCAGTGCTAGCGTGACAGACGATAGCAATCAGCCCCAGCATTTT. Its translation: CSASVTDDSNQPQHF.

J is TRBJ2-7 and V is TRBV20-1; the D call may be TRBD1 or TRBD2 (5 bases each). The CDR3 consists of 14 residues. Trimming pared 5 bases from V and 5 bases from J, leaving 19 bases between. Germline V lookup: CDR1 DFQATT, CDR2 SNEGSKA (reference sequence). CDR3 nucleotides: TGCAGTGCTCAAAGCCGGGACCGCGGCCACGAGCAGTACTTC. It translates to CSAQSRDRGHEQYF.

CDR3 amino acids: CATSSPGDGETQYF. The CDR3 DNA reads TGTGCCACCAGCAGTCCCGGGGATGGGGAGACCCAGTACTTC. This chain links TRBV15 with TRBJ2-5; maybe TRBD2 (5 bases). Trimming cost V 3 bases and J 5 bases, with 13 bases left between them. Per germline, CDR1 LNHNV and CDR2 YYDKDF (reference sequence). The CDR3 loop spans 14 amino acids.

CDR3 protein: CASSPSTVLDEQYF. The DNA for the CDR3 is TGTGCCAGCTCACCATCGACAGTACTCGACGAGCAGTACTTC. The rearrangement links TRBV18 to TRBJ2-7, with TRBD1 as a possible D gene (5 bases). CDR1 and CDR2 (germline): KGHSH, LQKENI. The CDR3 extends over 14 amino acids. V lost 2 bases, J lost 5 bases, and 13 bases lay in between. The variable domain in full, with the rest retrieved from reference TRBV18 and TRBJ2-7, is NAGVMQNPRHLVRRRGQEARLRCSPMKGHSHVYWYRQLPEEGLKFMVYLQKENIIDESGMPKERFSAEFPKEGPSILRIQQVVRGDSAAYFCASSPSTVLDEQYFGPGTRLTVT.

The chain uses TRBV20-1 and TRBJ2-1, with 8 bases identical to TRBD2. The ends lost 6 bases at V and 5 bases at J; junction bases unmatched: 18. This CDR3 region has 17 residues. Per the germline V gene, CDR1 is DFQATT and CDR2 is SNEGSKA (reference sequence). The CDR3: CSAPIKGVSGIHNEQFF. In DNA form, the CDR3 reads TGCAGTGCCCCGATCAAAGGGGTTAGCGGGATACACAATGAGCAGTTCTTC.

This sequence joins TRBV29-1 and TRBJ2-7, with D unresolved. Trimming took off 6 bases at V and 2 bases at J, with 14 bases between the two ends. Germline V lookup: CDR1 SQVTM, CDR2 ANQGSEA. The CDR3 has 13 residues. CDR3 coding DNA: TGCAGCGTCGTTGACCGACTTCCCTACGAGCAGTACTTC. It yields the protein CSVVDRLPYEQYF.

This chain uses TRBV3-1 with TRBJ2-1; 10 bases are a match to TRBD2. The trim removed 4 bases at V and 5 bases at J, leaving 2 bases unmatched. Germline loops: CDR1 LGHDT, CDR2 YNNKEL (reference sequence). This CDR3 comprises 14 residues. The CDR3 loop reads CASSLGLADNEQFF. The CDR3 nucleotides read TGTGCCAGCAGCCTAGGACTAGCGGACAATGAGCAGTTCTTC.

The rearrangement joins TRBV3-1 to TRBJ2-5, with a tentative D call TRBD2 (6 bases). Trimming took 2 bases from V and 5 from J, leaving 21 bases between them. The CDR3 consists of 17 residues. CDR1 is LGHDT, CDR2 YNNKEL, per germline (reference sequence). CDR3 loop: CASSQRDVLLARETQYF. Written as DNA, the CDR3 is TGTGCCAGCAGCCAAAGGGACGTCTTACTAGCCCGGGAGACCCAGTACTTC.

V usage is TRBV30 and J usage is TRBJ2-2; D is perhaps TRBD1 (5 bases). Per the germline V gene, CDR1 is GTSNPN and CDR2 is SVGIG (reference sequence). The CDR3 consists of 14 residues. The germline V and J ends were trimmed by 4 bases and 2 bases, with 11 bases remaining between them. As DNA, the CDR3 is TGTGCCTGGAACGCCAGGGTCAACACCGGGGAGCTGTTTTTT. Residues: CAWNARVNTGELFF. The variable domain in full, completed from reference TRBV30 and TRBJ2-2, reads SQTIHQWPATLVQPVGSPLSLECTVEGTSNPNLYWYRQAAGRGLQLLFYSVGIGQISSEVPQNLSASRPQDRQFILSSKKLLLSDSGFYLCAWNARVNTGELFFGEGSRLTVL.

Written as DNA, the CDR3 is TGTGCCAGCAGCGTAGACGGGACGGACATATACGAGCAGTACTTC. It translates to CASSVDGTDIYEQYF. This chain links TRBV9 with TRBJ2-7; tentatively, D is TRBD1 or TRBD2 (5 bases each). Trimming removed 0 bases from V and 4 bases from J, with 14 bases in between. The CDR3 totals 15 residues. Germline-derived CDR1 and CDR2 are SGDLS and YYNGEE. The variable domain in full, with the rest retrieved from reference TRBV9 and TRBJ2-7, is DSGVTQTPKHLITATGQRVTLRCSPRSGDLSVYWYQQSLDQGLQFLIQYYNGEERAKGNILERFSAQQFPDLHSELNLSSLELGDSALYFCASSVDGTDIYEQYFGPGTRLTVT.

The chain links TRBV20-1 to TRBJ2-7; 7 bases line up with TRBD2. The junction had 2 bases not matched to a gene; V was cut back by 2 bases and J by 1 base. Germline CDR1 is DFQATT and CDR2 is SNEGSKA (reference sequence). The CDR3 is 13 residues long. CDR3 protein: CSARRRESYEQYF. The DNA for the CDR3 is TGCAGTGCTAGAAGGCGGGAGTCCTACGAGCAGTACTTC.

The chain employs TRBV27 and TRBJ2-1; TRBD2 matches 7 bases. Trimming at V came to 8 bases and at J to 1 base, leaving 5 bases not matched to a gene. Germline CDR1 reads MNHEY; CDR2 reads SMNVEV (reference sequence). The CDR3 totals 14 residues. CDR3 amino acids: CASGLGGSYNEQFF. CDR3 DNA sequence: TGTGCCAGCGGACTAGGTGGGTCCTACAATGAGCAGTTCTTC.

This clonotype has just one count. J is TRBJ2-1 and V is TRBV9, with a weak D call TRBD2 (6 bases). CDR3 length equals 15 residues. Per germline, CDR1 SGDLS and CDR2 YYNGEE. Trimming pared 1 base from V and 5 bases from J, leaving 13 bases between. The CDR3 DNA reads TGTGCCAGCAGCGTATACGGGAGCTACCACAATGAGCAGTTCTTC. Its protein product is CASSVYGSYHNEQFF.

J is TRBJ2-7 and V is TRBV28; 14 bases line up with TRBD2. Germline V gives CDR1 MDHEN, CDR2 SYDVKM. Trimming took 8 bases from V and 5 from J; bases not matched to a gene: 2. The CDR3 has 13 amino acids. The CDR3, as DNA: TGTGCCAGCGGACTAGCGGGAGGTGACGAGCAGTACTTC. Protein: CASGLAGGDEQYF.

The gene calls are TRBV27 and TRBJ2-3; D perhaps matches TRBD2 (5 bases). V lost 1 base, J lost 2 bases, and 13 bases lay in between. Germline loops: CDR1 MNHEY, CDR2 SMNVEV (reference sequence). The CDR3 sequence is 16 residues long. CDR3 sequence reads: CASSLFRAGNTDTQYF. CDR3 in DNA: TGTGCCAGCAGTTTATTTCGGGCCGGGAACACAGATACGCAGTATTTT.

This chain joins TRBV28 and TRBJ2-7; 8 bases line up with TRBD2. V was pared by 3 bases and J by 7 bases, with 8 bases of the junction left unmatched. The CDR3 loop spans 14 amino acids. Germline CDR1 and CDR2: MDHEN and SYDVKM. The CDR3 loop is CASSFGLAGQEQYF. CDR3 sequence (DNA): TGTGCCAGCAGTTTCGGTCTAGCGGGCCAAGAGCAGTACTTC.

The genes are TRBV28 and TRBJ2-1, with a tentative D call TRBD1 (6 bases). Germline-derived CDR1 and CDR2 are MDHEN and SYDVKM. Trimming shortened V by 2 bases and J by 10 bases, and 12 bases separated the two germline ends. The CDR3 is 13 amino acids. This CDR3 reads CASSLPGQIEQFF. CDR3 nucleotides: TGTGCCAGCAGTTTACCTGGACAGATAGAGCAGTTCTTC.

This chain connects TRBV7-2 to TRBJ2-3; D is uncertain. The germline gives CDR1 SGHTA, CDR2 FQGNSA. The CDR3 has 13 residues. The V end lost 3 bases, the J end lost 0 bases, and 4 bases lay between the germline ends. The CDR3, as DNA: TGTGCCAGCAGCTTCAGCAGCACAGATACGCAGTATTTT. Translating gives CASSFSSTDTQYF.

This chain joins TRBV27 and TRBJ2-7; D unclear. Per germline, CDR1 MNHEY and CDR2 SMNVEV (reference sequence). The CDR3 is made up of 15 amino acids. V lost 0 bases and J 3 bases, leaving 12 bases between the germline ends. CDR3 in amino acids: CASSLSLDPDYEQYF. In nucleotides, the CDR3 is TGTGCCAGCAGTTTATCTTTGGATCCCGACTACGAGCAGTACTTC.

CDR3 in amino acids: CASSQGVRAGELFF. CDR3 nucleotide sequence: TGTGCCAGCAGCCAAGGGGTGCGGGCCGGGGAGCTGTTTTTT. V and J are TRBV4-2 and TRBJ2-2; tentatively, D is TRBD2 (5 bases). Germline V gene data show CDR1 as LGHNA and CDR2 as YNFKEQ. V lost 1 base and J 6 bases, leaving 9 bases between the germline ends. The CDR3 length is 14 residues.

The chain couples TRBV6-5 to TRBJ2-4, with 11 nucleotides matching TRBD1. Germline values: CDR1 MNHEY, CDR2 SVGAGI. The length of the CDR3 is 14 residues. V dropped 3 bases and J dropped 16; count of bases not matched to a gene: 11. CDR3 nucleotides: TGTGCCAGCAGTTATTCACCCGGGACAGGGGGGTTTTACTTC. Protein sequence: CASSYSPGTGGFYF.

This clonotype was seen a single time. The rearrangement uses TRBV19 and TRBJ2-7; maybe TRBD2 (6 bases). V was clipped by 3 bases and J by 2 bases, with 14 bases between them. CDR3 length: 15 amino acids. Germline V gives CDR1 LNHDA, CDR2 SQIVND (reference sequence). In DNA form, the CDR3 reads TGTGCCAGTAGTATCAACGGGGAGGCTGCCTACGAGCAGTACTTC. Its translation is CASSINGEAAYEQYF.

The chain is built from TRBV27 and TRBJ2-7; 7 bases agree with TRBD1. The CDR3 runs 15 residues. The J segment lost 6 bases and the V segment lost 5 bases, leaving 13 bases of the junction unmatched. The V gene's germline CDR1 is MNHEY and CDR2 SMNVEV (reference sequence). CDR3 sequence: CASSPNGQATSEQYF. In DNA, the CDR3 is TGTGCCAGCAGTCCTAATGGACAGGCGACCAGCGAGCAGTACTTC.